The rows below give T cell receptor beta chains drawn from one sample of a study of memory CD4+ T cells and cytomegalovirus serostatus. Assay used: immunoSEQ multiplex PCR; TCRdb lists only in-frame clones, some missing. The table lists 48,000 or so clones, around four fifths of them singletons. Sample: memory CD4+ T cells from blood. Receptors were obtained from an adult in good health and CMV-seronegative. Both conserved end residues are trimmed from each CDR3. A D gene is named only where the DNA matches it firmly.

>-|TRBV2
ASSERYFNQPQH
>TRBD1|TRBV2
ATTGARGSNQPQH
>-|TRBV7-9
ASSLGHQGAEAF
>TRBD2|TRBV4-1
ASSRGGIARRGDTQY
>-|TRBV11-2
ASSLGRVRSETQY
>TRBD1|TRBV19
ASSYGTVAMSQPQH
>-|TRBV5-4
ASSLTQGNDYT
>TRBD1|TRBV7-8
ASLDRGRNDGYT
>-|TRBV14
ASSQDGLGTGAGAF
>-|TRBV7-2
ASSLVQYNEQF
>-|TRBV2
ASSEQNYEQY
>-|TRBV28
ASSPHQANTEAF
>TRBD1|TRBV7-2
ASSSYRGGTEAF
>-|TRBV5-1
ASSLYAGSGNTIY
>TRBD1|TRBV2
ASSPGGATNEKLF
>TRBD1|TRBV5-1
ASTRQGPHTGELF
>TRBD1|TRBV6-5
ASSRKTGGNTEAF
>-|TRBV10-3
ATNGEKNTEAF
>-|TRBV5-4
ASSLDSGHRSTDTQY
>-|TRBV5-1
ASSLGVNTGELF
>TRBD1|TRBV5-1
ASSLWGTGTTGANVLT
>-|TRBV9
ASSVLVLGRENTEAF
>TRBD2|TRBV7-2
ASSFGLAGLNEQY
>-|TRBV18
ASSQTVNTGELF
>-|TRBV5-6
ASSLAVASEQY
>-|TRBV27
ASSLPGSDEQF
>-|TRBV28
ASSWDRDSGNTIY
>-|TRBV2
ASSDLGAITDTQY
>TRBD1|TRBV29-1
SGLRQGAGETQY
>-|TRBV10-1
ASSESGQTYEQY
>-|TRBV25-1
ASSESKSMVAYNSPLH
>-|TRBV25-1
ASSSGLGGSNQPQH
>-|TRBV2
ASKEAGELF
>-|TRBV5-6
ASSLVGDPPGVGYT
>-|TRBV7-9
ASKNRGGNEQF
>-|TRBV28
ASSLRRDSYEQY
>TRBD1|TRBV9
ASSANRDRAEAF
>TRBD1|TRBV19
ASKYPLDRGGLPSKNIQY
>TRBD1|TRBV7-9
ASSVNGQGANEKLF
>-|TRBV27
ASSLSTQIYNSPLH
>TRBD2|TRBV7-2
ASSRRESGGAGETQY
>-|TRBV19
ASSSLRTLSNQPQH
>-|TRBV6-5
ASNIRAGMNTEAF
>TRBD1|TRBV30
AWSTSPLRGPSYGYT
>TRBD2|TRBV7-2
ASSQGLADYEQY
>-|TRBV6-8
ASSYPGQLYYPGELF
>TRBD2|TRBV2
ASRGTSGRVTYEQY